This T cell receptor (beta chain) comes out of a study of cytomegalovirus exposure and HLA in healthy donors. Study findings and constraints: Association of a missense DCLRE1C variant with TCR beta V- and J-gene trimming was reported in a later analysis. Investigators reported approximately 150 TCR beta chains as tied to cytomegalovirus.

Nominally healthy donors were sampled, though unrecorded immune exposures were likely. With respect to this clone: Its antigen remains unknown.

The CDR3 extends over 15 amino acids. The ends lost 5 bases at V and 4 bases at J; junction bases unmatched: 8. CDR1 is MNHEY, CDR2 SVGAGI, per germline. This PCR relied on a set of 60 Vbeta primers and 13 Jbeta primers. Clones were sequenced by immunoSEQ multiplex PCR, and TCRdb holds only the in-frame ones, with some missing. The repertoire has more than 85,000 clones, approximately 81% of them found once; the top ten carry 1.3%. The chain uses TRBV6-5 and TRBJ1-2, with TRBD1 matching 9 bases. Sequencing was performed on PBMCs. This TCR was sampled from a man aged 25-40 years in good health and CMV-seronegative. CDR3 sequence (DNA): TGTGCCAGCAGTACCACAGGGGGCGCGTTCTATGGCTACACCTTC. Translating gives CASSTTGGAFYGYTF.